A selection of T cell receptor beta chains follows, all from one sample in a study of neurological immune-mediated disorders. MiXCR was run by TCRdb on the 5' RACE reads, yielding one entry per CDR3 protein. The sample consists of some 50,000 distinct CDR3 sequences, roughly 15% of them appearing once. The sequencing input was PBMCs. The source of these receptors is a man in his fifties or sixties in good health. The CDR3 runs from the conserved cysteine through the conserved F or W. D genes are given only for firm matches. Clone size is shown for a subset of rows, as once, few, many or a class of expanded clone.

d_call	clone_size	v_call	j_call	cdr3_length	cdr3_aa	cdr3_nt
TRBD2	many	TRBV5-1	TRBJ2-5	14	CASSSPSGQETQYF	TGCGCCAGCAGCTCCCCTAGCGGCCAAGAGACCCAGTACTTC
.	.	TRBV9	TRBJ2-7	15	CASSPSARGSYEQYF	TGTGCCAGCAGCCCCTCTGCGCGGGGATCCTACGAGCAGTACTTC
.	medium-sized	TRBV12-3/TRBV12-4	TRBJ2-1	16	CASSLRRVGDFFGQFF	TGTGCCAGCAGTTTGAGGCGGGTAGGGGATTTCTTTGGGCAGTTCTTC
.	many	TRBV4-2	TRBJ2-1	16	CASSQDQGSFTNEQFF	TGTGCCAGCAGCCAAGATCAGGGTAGCTTCACCAATGAGCAGTTCTTC
.	few	TRBV20-1	TRBJ2-1	14	CSAPGKFSYNEQFF	TGCAGTGCCCCGGGGAAGTTCTCCTACAATGAGCAGTTCTTC
.	many	TRBV6-2/TRBV6-3	TRBJ1-1	15	CASRPMTGMNTEAFF	TGTGCCAGCAGACCTATGACAGGCATGAACACTGAAGCTTTCTTT
TRBD2	many	TRBV7-2	TRBJ2-2	14	CASRREGITGELFF	TGTGCCAGCCGTAGGGAGGGAATCACCGGGGAGCTGTTTTTT
.	many	TRBV27	TRBJ1-6	15	CASSLSRQDNSPLHF	TGTGCCAGCAGTTTATCTCGCCAGGATAATTCACCCCTCCACTTT
.	.	TRBV20-1	TRBJ2-3	13	CSARRGSTDTQYF	TGCAGTGCTAGGAGGGGTAGCACAGATACGCAGTATTTT
TRBD2	many	TRBV6-5	TRBJ2-7	15	CASSPGTSGTYEQYF	TGTGCCAGCAGTCCCGGGACTAGCGGCACCTACGAGCAGTACTTC
.	.	TRBV5-1	TRBJ2-7	14	CASPQTSRSYEQYF	TGCGCCAGCCCCCAAACTAGCCGATCCTACGAGCAGTACTTC
TRBD1	many	TRBV20-1	TRBJ2-3	12	CSATTGGDTQYF	TGCAGTGCAACGACAGGGGGAGATACGCAGTATTTT
TRBD1	many	TRBV5-1	TRBJ2-2	15	CASSLVTGTAGELFF	TGCGCCAGCAGCTTGGTGACAGGGACCGCCGGGGAGCTGTTTTTT
TRBD1	.	TRBV10-3	TRBJ1-1	13	CAISGTANTEAFF	TGTGCCATTTCCGGGACAGCTAACACTGAAGCTTTCTTT
.	many	TRBV20-1	TRBJ2-5	15	CSAFDPAAGQETQYF	TGCAGTGCTTTTGACCCCGCGGCGGGGCAAGAGACCCAGTACTTC
.	.	TRBV3-1	TRBJ2-3	15	CASSQESGGGDTQYF	TGTGCCAGCAGCCAAGAGTCCGGGGGAGGAGATACGCAGTATTTT
TRBD1	many	TRBV24-1	TRBJ2-3	16	CATSDRQGDSTDTQYF	TGTGCCACCAGTGATCGACAGGGGGACTCCACAGATACGCAGTATTTT
TRBD2	many	TRBV5-1	TRBJ2-7	15	CASSLFGGNIYEQYF	TGCGCCAGCAGCTTGTTCGGGGGGAATATCTACGAGCAGTACTTC
TRBD2	many	TRBV7-3	TRBJ2-1	17	CASSLSPGTSLFNEQFF	TGTGCCAGCAGCTTAAGTCCCGGGACTAGCCTGTTCAATGAGCAGTTCTTC
TRBD2	many	TRBV20-1	TRBJ2-3	13	CSARVAGLDTQYF	TGCAGTGCTAGAGTAGCGGGGTTAGATACGCAGTATTTT
.	many	TRBV4-1	TRBJ1-5	16	CASSHAAGSGDPPQHF	TGCGCCAGCAGCCACGCCGCGGGATCAGGGGATCCGCCCCAGCATTTT
TRBD1	.	TRBV5-1	TRBJ1-3	16	CASSLGSTGAGNTIYF	TGCGCCAGCAGCTTGGGCTCGACAGGGGCCGGAAACACCATATATTTT
TRBD2	.	TRBV5-6	TRBJ2-1	17	CASSPVPSGSSYNEQFF	TGTGCCAGCAGCCCCGTTCCCAGCGGGAGCTCCTACAATGAGCAGTTCTTC
.	many	TRBV6-2/TRBV6-3	TRBJ1-2	13	CASRWAGNYGYTF	TGTGCCAGCAGGTGGGCAGGGAACTATGGCTACACCTTC
.	many	TRBV5-6	TRBJ2-7	11	CASSSDWEQYF	TGTGCCAGCAGCTCCGACTGGGAGCAGTACTTC
TRBD1	many	TRBV7-2	TRBJ1-3	17	CASSLAPRQGTGNTIYF	TGTGCCAGCAGCTTGGCCCCAAGACAGGGAACTGGAAACACCATATATTTT
TRBD2	.	TRBV27	TRBJ2-2	15	CASSLTSGRTGELFF	TGTGCCAGCAGTTTAACTAGCGGGAGGACCGGGGAGCTGTTTTTT
TRBD1	many	TRBV27	TRBJ2-7	14	CASIPGTGGYEQYF	TGTGCCAGCATTCCCGGGACAGGGGGTTACGAGCAGTACTTC
.	few	TRBV18	TRBJ2-1	16	CASSPLQGGSYNEQFF	TGTGCCAGCTCACCGCTACAGGGGGGGTCCTACAATGAGCAGTTCTTC
.	medium-sized	TRBV20-1	TRBJ2-6	16	CSARVPKGRGANVLTF	TGCAGTGCTAGAGTTCCCAAGGGACGTGGGGCCAACGTCCTGACTTTC
.	many	TRBV6-2/TRBV6-3	TRBJ2-1	15	CASSYSSTGAGEQFF	TGTGCCAGCAGTTACTCGAGTACGGGAGCGGGTGAGCAGTTCTTC
.	many	TRBV9	TRBJ2-1	14	CASSVGGSDPEQFF	TGTGCCAGCAGCGTAGGAGGGAGCGACCCTGAGCAGTTCTTC
.	many	TRBV12-3/TRBV12-4	TRBJ2-1	16	CASSTPGRGLYNEQFF	TGTGCCAGCAGTACCCCAGGGAGGGGGCTTTACAATGAGCAGTTCTTC
.	once	TRBV30	TRBJ2-3	13	CAWRRLSTDTQYF	TGTGCCTGGAGGAGACTGAGCACAGATACGCAGTATTTT
.	many	TRBV14	TRBJ2-2	15	CASSPLPGGTGELFF	TGTGCCAGCAGCCCGCTCCCCGGGGGCACCGGGGAGCTGTTTTTT
.	many	TRBV2	TRBJ1-2	15	CASSERGTVIYGYTF	TGTGCCAGCAGTGAAAGGGGGACCGTAATCTATGGCTACACCTTC
TRBD1	many	TRBV29-1	TRBJ1-2	13	CSVEAGQVQGYTF	TGCAGCGTTGAAGCAGGACAGGTGCAAGGCTACACCTTC
.	many	TRBV20-1	TRBJ1-1	14	CSARVSTGNTEAFF	TGCAGTGCTAGAGTCTCGACAGGGAACACTGAAGCTTTCTTT